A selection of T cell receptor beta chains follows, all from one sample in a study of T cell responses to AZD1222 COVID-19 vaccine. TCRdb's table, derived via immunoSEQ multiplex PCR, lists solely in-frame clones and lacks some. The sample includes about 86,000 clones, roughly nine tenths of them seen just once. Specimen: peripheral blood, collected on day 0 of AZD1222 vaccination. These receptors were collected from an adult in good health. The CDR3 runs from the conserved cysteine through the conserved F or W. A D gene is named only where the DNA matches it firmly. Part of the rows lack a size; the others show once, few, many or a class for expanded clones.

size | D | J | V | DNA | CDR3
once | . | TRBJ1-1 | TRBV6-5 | TGTGCCACCCAGGAGGGAGACAGGAAAGCTTTCTTT | CATQEGDRKAFF
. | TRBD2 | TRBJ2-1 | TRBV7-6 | TGTGCCAGCAGCCGGTCCGGGAGGTACAATGAGCAGTTCTTC | CASSRSGRYNEQFF
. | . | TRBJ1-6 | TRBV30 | TGTGCCGGGATAACGGGCGTACAGAATTCACCCCTCCACTTT | CAGITGVQNSPLHF
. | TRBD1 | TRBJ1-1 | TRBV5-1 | TGCGCCAGCAGCCCAGGACAGGGGGCTTGGGCTTTCTTT | CASSPGQGAWAFF
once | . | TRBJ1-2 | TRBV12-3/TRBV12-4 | TGTGCCAGCAGTTTTTCGGACAAGGGCTACACCTTC | CASSFSDKGYTF
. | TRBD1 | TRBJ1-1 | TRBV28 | TGTGCCAGCGGGGAAACCGGGACAGCGAACACTGAAGCTTTCTTT | CASGETGTANTEAFF
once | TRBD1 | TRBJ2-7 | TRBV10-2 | TGCGCCAGCAGCCCCGGGACAGCGACCTACGAGCAGTACTTC | CASSPGTATYEQYF
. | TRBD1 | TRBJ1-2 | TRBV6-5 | TGTGCCAGCAGTTCCTATCGGACAGGGGCCGGCTACACCTTC | CASSSYRTGAGYTF
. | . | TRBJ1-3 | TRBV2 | TGTGCCAGCAGCCGCGAGCTTCGGGGAAACACCATATATTTT | CASSRELRGNTIYF
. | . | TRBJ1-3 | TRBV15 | TGTGCCACCAGCACTTCGACAGACGTGATCTCTGGAAACACCATATATTTT | CATSTSTDVISGNTIYF
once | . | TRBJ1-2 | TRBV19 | TGTGCCAGTAGTGTACAGGGCGGAAGTAACTATGGCTACACCTTC | CASSVQGGSNYGYTF
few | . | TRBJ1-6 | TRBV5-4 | TGTGCCAGCAGCTGGAGGGGAGGGATCGATAATTCACCCCTCCACTTT | CASSWRGGIDNSPLHF
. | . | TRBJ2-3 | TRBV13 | TGTGCCAGCAGCCCTACTAGGGTCGGCACAGATACGCAGTATTTT | CASSPTRVGTDTQYF
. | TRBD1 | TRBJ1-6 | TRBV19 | TGTGCCAGTAGGGACAGGAGCCATTCACCCCTCCACTTT | CASRDRSHSPLHF
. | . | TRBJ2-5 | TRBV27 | TGTGCCAGCAGTTTATCGATAAAAGAGACCCAGTACTTC | CASSLSIKETQYF
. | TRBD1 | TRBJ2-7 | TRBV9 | TGTGCCAGCAGCTTTACGACAGGGGTCGAGCAGTACTTC | CASSFTTGVEQYF
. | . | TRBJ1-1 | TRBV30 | TGTGCCTGGAGTCAGTTCACCGGGGTTTCTGAAGCTTTCTTT | CAWSQFTGVSEAFF
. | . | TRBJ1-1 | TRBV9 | TGTGCCAGCAGCTCGGGGGGTCCTGAAGCTTTCTTT | CASSSGGPEAFF
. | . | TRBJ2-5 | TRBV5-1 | TGCGCCAGCAGCTTGTTGTCGGGACTCCAAGAGACCCAGTACTTC | CASSLLSGLQETQYF
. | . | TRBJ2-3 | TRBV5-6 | TGTGCCAGCAGCTTCGGTGGGCGCCTTGAGCACACAGATACGCAGTATTTT | CASSFGGRLEHTDTQYF
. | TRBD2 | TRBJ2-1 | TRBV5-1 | TGCGCCAGCAGCTTGGGACTAGCGGGTAGTTCCTACAATGAGCAGTTCTTC | CASSLGLAGSSYNEQFF
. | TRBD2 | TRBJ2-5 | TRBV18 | TGTGCCAGCTCACTCACCCCTCCAACTAGCGGACAAGAGACCCAGTACTTC | CASSLTPPTSGQETQYF
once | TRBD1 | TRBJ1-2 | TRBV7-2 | TGTGCCAGCAGCTCAGCACCGGGACAGGGTCCGCGGAACTATGGCTACACCTTC | CASSSAPGQGPRNYGYTF
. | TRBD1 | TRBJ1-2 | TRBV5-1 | TGCGCCAGCAGCCACCCGGGACAGGGGGGACCTAACTATGGCTACACCTTC | CASSHPGQGGPNYGYTF
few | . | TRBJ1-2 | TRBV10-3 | TGTGCCACCACCGGGTTGGAACCTAACTATGGCTACACCTTC | CATTGLEPNYGYTF
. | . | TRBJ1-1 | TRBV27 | TGTGCCAGCAGCCTCGGACAGAACACTGAAGCTTTCTTT | CASSLGQNTEAFF
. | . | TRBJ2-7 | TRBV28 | TGTGCCAGCAGTTCCACTCTGGAGGAGCAGTACTTC | CASSSTLEEQYF
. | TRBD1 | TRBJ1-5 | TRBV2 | TGTGCCAGCAGGGTGGGGACAGGGGCCGGGCCCCAGCATTTT | CASRVGTGAGPQHF
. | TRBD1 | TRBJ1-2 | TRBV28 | TGTGCCAGCAGTTTAGAGCAGGGGGCTGGAGGCTACACCTTC | CASSLEQGAGGYTF
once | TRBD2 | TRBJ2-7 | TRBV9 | TGTGCCAGCAGCTACTTAGCGGGGGCCTACGAGCAGTACTTC | CASSYLAGAYEQYF
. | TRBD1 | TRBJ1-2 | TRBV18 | TGTGCCAGCTCACCGCCGACAGGGTATGGCTACACCTTC | CASSPPTGYGYTF
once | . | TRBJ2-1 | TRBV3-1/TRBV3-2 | TGTGCCAGCAGCCACTCATTCTCGGCCGGGAGAGGTCTAGCCTCCTACAATGAGCAGTTCTTC | CASSHSFSAGRGLASYNEQFF
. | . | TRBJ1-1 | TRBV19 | TGTGCCAGTAGTATAGACAGGGGCACTGAAGCTTTCTTT | CASSIDRGTEAFF
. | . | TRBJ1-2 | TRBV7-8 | TGTGCCAGCAGCCCGTCATCGCAGGGGACAGGCTACACCTTC | CASSPSSQGTGYTF
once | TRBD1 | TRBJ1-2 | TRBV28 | TGTGCCAGCATTTCGCAGGGGGCGCGTCGAGGCTACACCTTC | CASISQGARRGYTF